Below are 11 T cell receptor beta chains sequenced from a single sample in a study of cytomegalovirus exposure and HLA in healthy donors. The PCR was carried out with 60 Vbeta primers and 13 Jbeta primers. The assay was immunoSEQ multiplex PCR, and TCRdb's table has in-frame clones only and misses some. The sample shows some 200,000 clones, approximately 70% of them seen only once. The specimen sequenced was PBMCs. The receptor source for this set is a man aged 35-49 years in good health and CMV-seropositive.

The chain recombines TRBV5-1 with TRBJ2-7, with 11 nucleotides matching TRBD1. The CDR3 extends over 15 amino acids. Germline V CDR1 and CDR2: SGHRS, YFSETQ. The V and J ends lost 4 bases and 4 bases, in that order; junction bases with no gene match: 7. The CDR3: CASSPGTGGRYEQYF. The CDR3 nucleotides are TGCGCCAGCAGCCCAGGGACAGGGGGGAGGTACGAGCAGTACTTC.

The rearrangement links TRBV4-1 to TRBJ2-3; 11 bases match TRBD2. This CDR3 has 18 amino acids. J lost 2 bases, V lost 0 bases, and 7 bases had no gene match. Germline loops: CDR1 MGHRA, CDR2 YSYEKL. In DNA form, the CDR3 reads TGCGCCAGCAGCCAAGATAGGGCTAGCGGGGGGAACACAGATACGCAGTATTTT. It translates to CASSQDRASGGNTDTQYF.

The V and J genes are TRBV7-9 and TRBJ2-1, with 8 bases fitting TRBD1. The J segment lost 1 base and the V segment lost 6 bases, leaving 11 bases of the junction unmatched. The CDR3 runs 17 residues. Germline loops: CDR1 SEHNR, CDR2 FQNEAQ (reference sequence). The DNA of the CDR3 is TGTGCCAGCAGAAAAGGGGCAGGGGGCTCGTCCTACAATGAGCAGTTCTTC. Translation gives CASRKGAGGSSYNEQFF. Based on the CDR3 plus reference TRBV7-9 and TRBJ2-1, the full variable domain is DTGVSQNPRHKITKRGQNVTFRCDPISEHNRLYWYRQTLGQGPEFLTYFQNEAQLEKSRLLSDRFSAERPKGSFSTLEIQRTEQGDSAMYLCASRKGAGGSSYNEQFFGPGTRLTVL.

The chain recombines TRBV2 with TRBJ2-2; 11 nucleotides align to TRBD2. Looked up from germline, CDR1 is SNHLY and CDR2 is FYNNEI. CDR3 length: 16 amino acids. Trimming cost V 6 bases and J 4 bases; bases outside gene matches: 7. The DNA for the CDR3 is TGTGCCAGCAGACGACTAGCGGGAAGCCCCACCGGGGAGCTGTTTTTT. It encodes CASRRLAGSPTGELFF.

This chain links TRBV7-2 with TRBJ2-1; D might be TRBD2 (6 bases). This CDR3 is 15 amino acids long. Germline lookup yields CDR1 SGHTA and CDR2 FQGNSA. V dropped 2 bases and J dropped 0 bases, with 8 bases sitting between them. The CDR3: CASSLSGDSYNEQFF. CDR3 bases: TGTGCCAGCAGCTTATCGGGGGACTCCTACAATGAGCAGTTCTTC.

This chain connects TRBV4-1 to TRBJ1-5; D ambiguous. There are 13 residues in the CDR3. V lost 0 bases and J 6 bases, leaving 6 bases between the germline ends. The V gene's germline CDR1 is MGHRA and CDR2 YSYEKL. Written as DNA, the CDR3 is TGCGCCAGCAGCCAAGATCTTATTCAGCCCCAGCATTTT. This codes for CASSQDLIQPQHF.

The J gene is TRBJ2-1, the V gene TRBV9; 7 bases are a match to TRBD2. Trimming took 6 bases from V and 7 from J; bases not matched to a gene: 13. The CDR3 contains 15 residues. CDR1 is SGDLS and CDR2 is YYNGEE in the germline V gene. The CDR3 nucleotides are TGTGCCAGCAACCATCCCGGGGAGGGTAAAAATGAGCAGTTCTTC. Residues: CASNHPGEGKNEQFF.

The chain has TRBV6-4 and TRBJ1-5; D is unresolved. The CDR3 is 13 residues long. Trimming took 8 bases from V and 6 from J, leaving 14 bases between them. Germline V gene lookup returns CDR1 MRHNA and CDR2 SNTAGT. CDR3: CASGGVLRQPQHF. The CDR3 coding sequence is TGTGCCAGCGGCGGGGTCCTGCGTCAGCCCCAGCATTTT.

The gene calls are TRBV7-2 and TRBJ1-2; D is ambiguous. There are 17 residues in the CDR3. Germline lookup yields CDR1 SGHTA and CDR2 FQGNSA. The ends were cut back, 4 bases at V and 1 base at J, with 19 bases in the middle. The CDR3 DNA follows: TGTGCCAGCAGCTCCCTGGTGGGAGGAGGTTTTAACTATGGCTACACCTTC. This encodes CASSSLVGGGFNYGYTF. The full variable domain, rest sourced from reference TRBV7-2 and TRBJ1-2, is GAGVSQSPSNKVTEKGKDVELRCDPISGHTALYWYRQSLGQGLEFLIYFQGNSAPDKSGLPSDRFSAERTGGSVSTLTIQRTQQEDSAVYLCASSSLVGGGFNYGYTFGSGTRLTVV.

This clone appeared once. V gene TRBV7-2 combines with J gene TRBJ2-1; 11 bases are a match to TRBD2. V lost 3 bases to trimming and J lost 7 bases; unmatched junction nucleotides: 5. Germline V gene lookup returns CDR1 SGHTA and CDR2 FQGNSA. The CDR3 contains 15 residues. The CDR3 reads CASSFSGGAGNEQFF. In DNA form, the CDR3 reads TGTGCCAGCAGCTTTAGCGGGGGGGCGGGAAATGAGCAGTTCTTC.

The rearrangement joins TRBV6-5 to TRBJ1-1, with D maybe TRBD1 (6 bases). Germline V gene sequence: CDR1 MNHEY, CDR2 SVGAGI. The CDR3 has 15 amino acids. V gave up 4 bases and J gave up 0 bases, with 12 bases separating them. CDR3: CASSSWDTMNTEAFF. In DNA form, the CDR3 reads TGTGCCAGCAGTTCTTGGGACACCATGAACACTGAAGCTTTCTTT.